The present T cell receptor (beta chain) was sequenced within a study of blood T cells in healthy people across ages. Sample-barcoded 5' priming and a J-beta primer mix drove a second PCR of 7 to 11 cycles. A template-switch adaptor that had 12 random nucleotides put a tag on each cDNA molecule. TCRdb itself ran the 5' RACE reads through MiXCR, one entry per CDR3 protein. The sample holds 600,000 or so distinct CDR3 sequences, roughly 43% seen once. On this clonotype: Its antigen is still unknown.

Study results and limitations: PBMCs went unsorted, and a conclusive naive versus antigen-experienced comparison was therefore prevented.

The germline V gene encodes CDR1 KGHSH and CDR2 LQKENI. The ends were cut back, 5 bases at V and 4 bases at J, with 14 bases in the middle. The CDR3 has 14 amino acids. The TCR originated in a man at least 80 years old in good health. The sequenced material came from blood. The chain links TRBV18 to TRBJ1-1; no definite D call. The CDR3 region is CASSGVDSSTEAFF. In DNA form, the CDR3 reads TGTGCCAGCTCAGGAGTGGATTCGTCCACTGAAGCTTTCTTT.